Following are 4 T cell receptor beta chains from one sample sequenced in a study of blood T cell repertoires in COVID-19. Data came from immunoSEQ multiplex PCR; TCRdb stores just in-frame clones and leaves some out. The sample contains about 300,000 clones, around 84% of which appear only once. Sequences were obtained from PBMCs or T cells enriched from blood (not recorded which). The receptors derive from a woman in her 50s who had recovered from COVID-19.

The V gene is TRBV7-8, the J gene TRBJ1-4; 10 bases map to TRBD1. Trimming at V came to 5 bases and at J to 6 bases, leaving 3 bases not matched to a gene. This CDR3 is 14 amino acids long. Germline CDR1 is SGHVS and CDR2 is FQNEAQ. The CDR3 DNA follows: TGTGCCAGCAGCCAGGGGACAGGGGATGAAAAACTGTTTTTT. Amino acids: CASSQGTGDEKLFF. Full variable domain (remainder filled in from reference TRBV7-8 and TRBJ1-4): GAGVSQSPRYKVAKRGQDVALRCDPISGHVSLFWYQQALGQGPEFLTYFQNEAQLDKSGLPSDRFFAERPEGSVSTLKIQRTQQEDSAVYLCASSQGTGDEKLFFGSGTQLSVL.

V and J are TRBV4-1 and TRBJ2-7; D is possibly TRBD1 (5 bases). The CDR3 extends over 14 amino acids. V lost 3 bases and J lost 5, with 14 bases in between. Per germline, CDR1 MGHRA and CDR2 YSYEKL. CDR3 in amino acids: CASSHKGIPDEQYF. The CDR3 bases are TGCGCCAGCAGCCATAAGGGGATTCCCGACGAGCAGTACTTC.

The chain joins TRBV9 to TRBJ2-5, with 10 bases aligning to TRBD2. V lost 4 bases, J lost 5 bases, and 8 bases stayed unmatched. Germline-derived CDR1 and CDR2 are SGDLS and YYNGEE. This CDR3 spans 15 amino acids. The CDR3 DNA is TGTGCCAGCAGCATAGGACTAGCGGCGCGGGAGACCCAGTACTTC. Translation: CASSIGLAARETQYF.

The chain carries TRBV7-3 and TRBJ2-3; D gene uncertain. CDR3 length equals 15 residues. Trimming cost V 2 bases and J 2 bases, with 11 bases left between them. Looked up from germline, CDR1 is SGHTA and CDR2 is FQGTGA. The CDR3: CASSLSSLNTDTQYF. CDR3 nucleotides: TGTGCCAGCAGCTTATCTAGTCTGAACACAGATACGCAGTATTTT.